This T cell receptor (beta chain) was identified in a study of blood T cells in healthy people across ages (dated by TCRdb to the mid-2010s). Context from the whole study: In model experiments, template switching captured roughly one uniquely barcoded TCR beta cDNA molecule for every two T cells. Using deep sequencing normalized with unique cDNA molecular identifiers, the study measured how TCR beta repertoire diversity changes with age. Donors were grouped into four age groups: young (average roughly 17 years), middle-aged (39), aged (around 60) and long-lived (approximately 78). To avoid experimental bias, donors of different ages were distributed randomly across sequencing lanes. The study analyzed two additional independent replicas of 1 million unique cDNA reads from the same blood draw for two donors, one aged 18 to 29 and one aged 80 or older. Overall study results and their limits: Because the CMV infection status of the donors was unknown, age-related changes in expanded clonotypes may potentially have been confounded. Compared with the aged group, the long-lived group had more naive CD4+ T cells, fewer expanded clones and increased TCR diversity, a pattern suggesting age selection. Observed TCR beta diversity per million T cells fell roughly linearly with age, and a significant reduction was already apparent by age around 44. There was a strong correlation between observed TCR beta diversity and the percentage of naive T cells measured by flow cytometry. Estimates of total diversity based on one million sequenced T cells were considered lower bounds and underestimates. Since profiling was done on bulk unsorted PBMCs, naive and antigen-experienced compartments could not be conclusively compared.

This clonotype was observed once. No antigen is known for it. No base quality values were provided; no much bigger clone lies one nucleotide off. Via the germline V gene, CDR1 is LGHNA and CDR2 YSLEER. The CDR3 numbers 16 residues from cysteine through phenylalanine. Only CDR3 DNA remains: 48 bases, in frame from the first base. The junction shows trimming of 1 base on V and 4 bases on J, and the gene matches do not reach 8 bases of it. Donors were roughly 40 systemically healthy Caucasian individuals from Russia aged roughly 6 to 90 years. About 10 milliliters of peripheral blood were collected from each donor into EDTA-treated Vacutainer tubes. Ficoll-Paque density-gradient centrifugation was used to isolate PBMCs, with at least 6 million obtained per sample. Total RNA, at least 5 micrograms per sample, was extracted from PBMCs with Trizol reagent. For every donor, flow cytometry on a PBMC aliquot measured the percentage of naive CD45RAhigh/CD27high T cells.

Receptor libraries were prepared by 5' RACE. Reads for this sample came from an Illumina HiSeq 2500. A second PCR of about 7 to 12 cycles was performed with a sample-barcoded 5' primer and a J-beta primer mix. Each TCR beta cDNA molecule received a unique molecular identifier from a template-switch 5' adaptor carrying 12 random nucleotides. At least 2.5 million CDR3-containing paired-end reads were obtained from each sample. First-strand cDNA was synthesized from all RNA with the Mint cDNA synthesis kit, primed by a TRBC-specific oligonucleotide. After uracil-DNA glycosylase treatment, a first 18-cycle PCR used universal primers M1SS and BC2_uni_R on all cDNA. In the original analysis: Normalization of each sample was performed by random selection of 1 million high-quality reads, each carrying a distinct molecular identifier. Instead of being binned into consensus sequences, reads that shared molecular identifiers were thrown out. MiTCR, with a Q25 quality threshold and the strictest error-elimination algorithm, was used for CDR3 identification, clonotype clustering and error correction. Lower-bound total TCR beta diversity was estimated with a nonparametric unseen species model using Euler transformation. The raw public reads went through TCRdb reprocessing: fastp at Q25, MiXCR clone calling, in-frame beta chains kept. Entries that share a CDR3 protein sequence are merged under the most common genes and DNA. What appears here as the V and J calls and clone size reflects TCRdb's work, not the paper's. This sample has 800,000 to 950,000 distinct CDR3 sequences in its table, and 45% to 50% of those were observed once. Roughly 12% of the sample lies in the top ten.

Sequenced: blood. This TCR derives from a man under 40 in good health. The chain uses TRBV4-3 and TRBJ2-7; TRBD1 aligns with 9 central bases. The bases are TGCGCCAGCAGCCAAGCGTCCGGGACAGGGAGGTACGAGCAGTACTTC. The resulting protein is CASSQASGTGRYEQYF.